Listed here are 27 T cell receptor beta chains from one sample, sequenced in a study of T-cell reconstitution after alpha-beta-depleted transplantation in children. The authors prepared the TCRbeta library with unique molecular identifiers. MiXCR, run by TCRdb on the PCR reads, gives a single entry per CDR3 protein. The sample includes just over 950,000 distinct CDR3 sequences, roughly 31% of them seen just once. Material: PBMCs, mostly from graft donor cells, obtained 360 days after TCRalphabeta/CD19-depleted stem cell transplant. The receptors stem from a boy under three years old who had a stem cell transplant for SCID, so the T cells may come from the graft donor.

A remark on this clonotype: It may be a read error: a sequence one base away is much more abundant. This chain joins TRBV6-2 or TRBV6-3 and TRBJ1-1, with no clear D. Between the trimmed V and J ends, which lost 2 bases and 6 bases, there was a span of 10 bases. CDR3 length equals 13 residues. Per the germline V gene, CDR1 is MNHEY and CDR2 is SVGEGT. Here the CDR3 DNA reads TGTGCCAGCAGTTACGGCAGGTGGGCTGAAGCTTTCTTT. Translation: CASSYGRWAEAFF.

This clonotype has only a few counts. V usage is TRBV12-3 or TRBV12-4 and J usage is TRBJ2-2; no firm D call. V was cut by 6 bases and J by 6 bases, with 8 bases left in between. The CDR3 loop spans 12 amino acids. As DNA, the CDR3 is TGTGCCAGCAGAGGCCCGGCCGGGGAGCTGTTTTTT. It encodes CASRGPAGELFF.

The genes are TRBV12-3 or TRBV12-4 and TRBJ1-2; 8 nucleotides line up with TRBD1. CDR3 length equals 12 residues. J gave up 6 bases and V 6 bases, and 3 bases lay outside the gene matches. The CDR3 here is CASSPTGDGYTF. The CDR3, as DNA: TGTGCCAGCAGCCCGACAGGGGATGGCTACACCTTC.

The chain combines TRBV24-1 with TRBJ2-7; tentatively, D is TRBD2 (5 bases). This CDR3 has 16 amino acids. The germline V gene encodes CDR1 KGHDR and CDR2 SFDVKD. Trimming pared 4 bases from V and 5 bases from J, leaving 20 bases between. CDR3 nucleotide sequence: TGTGCCACCAGTGAGCACTCGGTAGTACGGGAAGACGAGCAGTACTTC. This translates into CATSEHSVVREDEQYF.

This chain joins TRBV28 and TRBJ2-7; the D is unclear. Looked up from germline, CDR1 is MDHEN and CDR2 is SYDVKM. Trimming took off 4 bases at V and 4 bases at J, with 14 bases between the two ends. The length of the CDR3 is 14 residues. CDR3 loop: CASSSPVPHYEQYF. In nucleotides, the CDR3 is TGTGCCAGCAGTTCCCCCGTGCCACATTACGAGCAGTACTTC.

The chain links TRBV20-1 to TRBJ1-2; D is unclear. CDR3 length equals 13 residues. Germline V lookup: CDR1 DFQATT, CDR2 SNEGSKA (reference sequence). Trimming left V 0 bases short and J 4 bases short, with 9 bases between. The CDR3 reads CSAREKVLYGYTF. The CDR3 nucleotides read TGCAGTGCTAGAGAGAAGGTGCTCTATGGCTACACCTTC.

This clonotype has only a few counts. The chain carries TRBV18 and TRBJ2-7; 9 bases are a match to TRBD1. Trimming took 3 bases from V and 1 from J; bases not matched to a gene: 4. The CDR3 contains 15 residues. From germline, CDR1 is KGHSH and CDR2 LQKENI. The CDR3 here is CASSPGTGISYEQYF. CDR3 DNA sequence: TGTGCCAGCTCACCCGGGACAGGGATTTCCTACGAGCAGTACTTC.

As DNA, the CDR3 is TGTGCCAGCACGTACCAAGGGGGCACTGAAGCTTTCTTT. Its translation: CASTYQGGTEAFF. The chain carries TRBV27 and TRBJ1-1; D is perhaps TRBD1 (6 bases). This CDR3 contains 13 residues. The V gene's germline CDR1 is MNHEY and CDR2 SMNVEV (reference sequence). Deletions cut 7 bases from V and 4 bases from J, with 13 bases between.

The chain recombines TRBV12-3 or TRBV12-4 with TRBJ2-3; D may match TRBD1 or TRBD2 (5 bases each). V was trimmed by 5 bases and J by 10 bases, leaving 16 bases between them. There are 13 residues in the CDR3. CDR3 sequence reads: CASSPIGHGAQYF. The CDR3 DNA sequence: TGTGCCAGCAGTCCCATAGGACACGGGGCGCAGTATTTT.

This clonotype has only a few counts. J is TRBJ1-1 and V is TRBV5-1; 9 positions match TRBD1. In germline, CDR1 is SGHRS, CDR2 YFSETQ. There are 15 residues in the CDR3. V lost 4 bases, J lost 1 base, and 5 bases stayed unmatched. The chain's CDR3 is CASSPVQGANTEAFF. Written as DNA, the CDR3 is TGCGCCAGCAGCCCCGTACAGGGGGCGAACACTGAAGCTTTCTTT.

This clonotype appeared a single time. The V and J genes are TRBV4-3 and TRBJ2-5; D is perhaps TRBD2 (6 bases). V lost 3 bases and J 5 bases, leaving 28 bases between the germline ends. The germline gives CDR1 LGHNA, CDR2 YSLEER. This CDR3 is 19 amino acids long. The CDR3 DNA reads as TGCGCCAGCAGCCACGGTCTACCGGCAGGAAGAAATGGGGGGGAGACCCAGTACTTC. This sequence encodes CASSHGLPAGRNGGETQYF.

This chain links TRBV6-5 with TRBJ1-5; 7 bases line up with TRBD1. V lost 4 bases to trimming and J lost 2 bases; unmatched junction nucleotides: 11. The CDR3 length is 17 residues. CDR1 and CDR2 (germline): MNHEY, SVGAGI. The chain's CDR3 is CASSSRGQVPGNQPQHF. The CDR3 nucleotides read TGTGCCAGCAGTTCACGAGGACAGGTCCCTGGCAATCAGCCCCAGCATTTT.

This chain connects TRBV7-7 to TRBJ2-5; 11 bases agree with TRBD2. J lost 5 bases, V lost 2 bases, and 7 bases had no gene match. The CDR3 loop spans 16 amino acids. CDR1 and CDR2 (germline): SSHAT, FNYEAQ (reference sequence). The CDR3 region has the DNA TGTGCCAGCAGCTTATTAGCGGGGGGGCGAGCGGAGACCCAGTACTTC. Translated, it gives CASSLLAGGRAETQYF.

This clonotype was recorded a few times. V usage is TRBV20-1 and J usage is TRBJ2-7, with D uncertain. The germline V and J ends were trimmed by 4 bases and 6 bases, with 10 bases remaining between them. CDR3 length equals 11 residues. Germline V lookup: CDR1 DFQATT, CDR2 SNEGSKA (reference sequence). CDR3 region: CSATSRTEQYF. CDR3 nucleotides: TGCAGTGCTACCTCACGTACCGAGCAGTACTTC.

This chain connects TRBV28 to TRBJ1-5, with 9 nucleotides matching TRBD1. Trimming at V came to 4 bases and at J to 0 bases, leaving 19 bases not matched to a gene. Germline V lookup: CDR1 MDHEN, CDR2 SYDVKM. The CDR3 contains 21 residues. The CDR3 loop is CASSSWGRVGQGSYSNQPQHF. The DNA of the CDR3 is TGTGCCAGCAGTTCTTGGGGCCGAGTGGGACAGGGATCCTATAGCAATCAGCCCCAGCATTTT.

The chain combines TRBV12-3 or TRBV12-4 with TRBJ1-3; 8 bases are shared with TRBD1. This CDR3 spans 16 amino acids. With V trimmed by 6 bases and J by 2 bases, 9 bases remained unmatched. Written as DNA, the CDR3 is TGTGCCAGCAGCCCTATGGACAGGGCGGCTGGAAACACCATATATTTT. It translates to CASSPMDRAAGNTIYF.

J is TRBJ1-4 and V is TRBV28; maybe TRBD1 (6 bases). The CDR3 has 14 amino acids. In germline, CDR1 is MDHEN, CDR2 SYDVKM. Trimming took off 3 bases at V and 8 bases at J, with 13 bases between the two ends. CDR3 sequence: CASSFPGAEEKLFF. The CDR3 DNA sequence: TGTGCCAGCAGTTTCCCGGGGGCGGAGGAAAAACTGTTTTTT.

This clonotype has only one observation. This chain links TRBV5-1 with TRBJ2-6, with 8 bases aligning to TRBD1. Germline V gene lookup returns CDR1 SGHRS and CDR2 YFSETQ. CDR3 length equals 16 residues. Unmatched junction bases numbered 4, after V lost 5 bases and J lost 0 bases. The chain's CDR3 is CASRTGAGSGANVLTF. DNA for the CDR3: TGCGCCAGCAGGACAGGGGCCGGCTCTGGGGCCAACGTCCTGACTTTC.

This clonotype turned up a few times. The chain joins TRBV27 to TRBJ2-3; D remains unclear. Germline assignment: CDR1 MNHEY and CDR2 SMNVEV (reference sequence). The CDR3 has 15 amino acids. V lost 2 bases, J lost 4 bases, and 13 bases lay in between. The CDR3 region has the DNA TGTGCCAGCAGTTTAGGGCGTCCCCGGGCAGATACGCAGTATTTT. This translates into CASSLGRPRADTQYF.

This clonotype was seen a handful of times. The V gene is TRBV7-2, the J gene TRBJ1-2; TRBD1 is a possible D gene (6 bases). Looked up from germline, CDR1 is SGHTA and CDR2 is FQGNSA. The CDR3 length is 15 residues. Trimming shortened V by 5 bases and J by 1 base, and 14 bases separated the two germline ends. The chain's CDR3 is CASSLATGRNYGYTF. DNA for the CDR3: TGTGCCAGCAGCCTCGCCACAGGGCGTAACTATGGCTACACCTTC.

The J gene is TRBJ1-5, the V gene TRBV5-1; TRBD1 agrees at 9 bases. There are 18 residues in the CDR3. Germline V gene sequence: CDR1 SGHRS, CDR2 YFSETQ. With V trimmed by 2 bases and J by 2 bases, 11 bases remained unmatched. CDR3: CASSFRDRASGGNQPQHF. In DNA form, the CDR3 reads TGCGCCAGCAGCTTCCGGGACAGGGCAAGTGGGGGCAATCAGCCCCAGCATTTT.

The chain carries TRBV5-1 and TRBJ2-3, with D tentatively TRBD2 (6 bases). Trimming removed 5 bases at V and 2 bases at J, with 12 bases between. From germline, CDR1 is SGHRS and CDR2 YFSETQ. This CDR3 spans 14 amino acids. The CDR3 nucleotides are TGCGCCAGCAGTTTTCCGGGGGACACAGATACGCAGTATTTT. This codes for CASSFPGDTDTQYF. The complete variable domain, with remaining parts taken from reference TRBV5-1 and TRBJ2-3, reads KAGVTQTPRYLIKTRGQQVTLSCSPISGHRSVSWYQQTPGQGLQFLFEYFSETQRNKGNFPGRFSGRQFSNSRSEMNVSTLELGDSALYLCASSFPGDTDTQYFGPGTRLTVL.

This clonotype was counted only a few times. The rearrangement links TRBV7-8 to TRBJ2-7, with TRBD2 as a possible D gene (6 bases). Germline assignment: CDR1 SGHVS and CDR2 FQNEAQ. Trimming took 2 bases from V and 6 from J, leaving 14 bases between them. The CDR3 spans 14 residues. The CDR3 region is CASSLLGGPVEQYF. The DNA for the CDR3 is TGTGCCAGCAGCTTATTGGGGGGTCCGGTCGAGCAGTACTTC.

The table lists this clonotype with many counts. The chain is built from TRBV9 and TRBJ2-5, with D unresolved. There are 13 residues in the CDR3. Trimming removed 0 bases at V and 1 base at J, with 4 bases between. The V gene's germline CDR1 is SGDLS and CDR2 YYNGEE. CDR3 amino acids: CASSVALQETQYF. The CDR3 DNA reads as TGTGCCAGCAGCGTAGCTCTCCAAGAGACCCAGTACTTC.

This clonotype was recorded a few times. The rearrangement links TRBV29-1 to TRBJ1-1; D is uncertain. Trimming stripped 3 bases from V and 8 bases from J, with 16 bases between. The germline CDR1 and CDR2 sequences are SQVTM and ANQGSEA. This CDR3 has 13 residues. This CDR3 is CSVEKATMREAFF. CDR3 nucleotide sequence: TGCAGCGTTGAGAAGGCCACTATGAGGGAAGCTTTCTTT.

The chain joins TRBV7-2 to TRBJ2-1; 11 bases agree with TRBD1. V lost 3 bases and J lost 8; bases outside the gene matches: 6. Germline-derived CDR1 and CDR2 are SGHTA and FQGNSA. The CDR3 is 15 amino acids. CDR3 loop: CASSFTGTGGHEQFF. CDR3 nucleotide sequence: TGTGCCAGCAGCTTCACCGGGACAGGGGGGCATGAGCAGTTCTTC.

CDR3 nucleotide sequence: TGCAGTGCTAGGGGGGCGCGGGGCACCGGGGAGCTGTTTTTT. It yields the protein CSARGARGTGELFF. The rearrangement links TRBV20-1 to TRBJ2-2, with D perhaps matching TRBD1 or TRBD2 (6 bases each). Per germline, CDR1 DFQATT and CDR2 SNEGSKA (reference sequence). Trimming left V 3 bases short and J 4 bases short, with 12 bases between. This CDR3 comprises 14 residues.